This T cell receptor (beta chain) derives from a study of blood T cell repertoires in COVID-19. Study as a whole: PBMCs, B-cell-depleted T cells, or T cells were the source of the cDNA or gDNA that made up the material.

V shed 4 bases and J 6 bases; nucleotides not matched to a gene: 7. Germline CDR1 and CDR2: SGHRS and YFSETQ. There are 14 residues in the CDR3. Original methodology: Amplification from reference gene primers served as the basis for estimated nucleated cell counts. The repertoire was sequenced with immunoSEQ multiplex PCR; TCRdb's copy has only in-frame clones and lacks some. The DNA gave D and trimming, while V, J and clone size come from that table. The table shows 85,000 to 120,000 clones, with around 73% occurring only once. Input material: peripheral blood. The TCR was taken from a man in his sixties with active or convalescent COVID-19. This chain uses TRBV5-1 with TRBJ2-7; 10 bases fit TRBD1. This chain's CDR3 is CASSTGTGAGEQYF. As DNA, the CDR3 is TGCGCCAGCAGCACGGGGACAGGGGCGGGCGAGCAGTACTTC.